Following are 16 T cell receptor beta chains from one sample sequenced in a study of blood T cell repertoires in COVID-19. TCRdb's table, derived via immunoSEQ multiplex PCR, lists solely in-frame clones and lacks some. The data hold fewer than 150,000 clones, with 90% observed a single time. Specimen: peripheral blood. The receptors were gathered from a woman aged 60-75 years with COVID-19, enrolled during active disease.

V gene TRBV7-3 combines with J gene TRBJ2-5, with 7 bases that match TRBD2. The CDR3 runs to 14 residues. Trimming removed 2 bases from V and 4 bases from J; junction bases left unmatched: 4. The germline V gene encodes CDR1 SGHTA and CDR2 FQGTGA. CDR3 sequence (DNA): TGTGCCAGCAGCTTATCCAGCGGGGTAGAGACCCAGTACTTC. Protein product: CASSLSSGVETQYF.

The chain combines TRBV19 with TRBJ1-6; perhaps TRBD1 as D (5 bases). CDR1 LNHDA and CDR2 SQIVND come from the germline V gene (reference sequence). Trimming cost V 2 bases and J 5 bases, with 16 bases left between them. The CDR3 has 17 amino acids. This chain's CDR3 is CASSILGGGWNNSPLHF. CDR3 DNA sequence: TGTGCCAGTAGTATATTGGGGGGAGGATGGAATAATTCACCCCTCCACTTT.

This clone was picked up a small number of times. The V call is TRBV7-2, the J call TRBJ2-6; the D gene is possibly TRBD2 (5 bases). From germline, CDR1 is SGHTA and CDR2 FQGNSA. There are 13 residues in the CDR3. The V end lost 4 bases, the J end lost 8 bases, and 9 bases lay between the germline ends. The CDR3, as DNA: TGTGCCAGCAGCTCATACGGGACCAACGTCCTGACTTTC. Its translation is CASSSYGTNVLTF.

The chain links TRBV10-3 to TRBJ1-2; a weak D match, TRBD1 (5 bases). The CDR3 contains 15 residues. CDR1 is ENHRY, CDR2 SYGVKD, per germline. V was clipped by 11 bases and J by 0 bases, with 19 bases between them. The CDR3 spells CAAGGASQTNYGYTF. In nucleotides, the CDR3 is TGTGCCGCCGGTGGGGCCAGCCAAACTAACTATGGCTACACCTTC.

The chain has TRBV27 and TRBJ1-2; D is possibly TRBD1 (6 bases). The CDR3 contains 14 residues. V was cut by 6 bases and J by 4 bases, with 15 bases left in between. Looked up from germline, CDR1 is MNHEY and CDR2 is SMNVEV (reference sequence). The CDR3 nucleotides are TGTGCCAGCAGACCAACGGGGGGCGCCTATGGCTACACCTTC. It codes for CASRPTGGAYGYTF.

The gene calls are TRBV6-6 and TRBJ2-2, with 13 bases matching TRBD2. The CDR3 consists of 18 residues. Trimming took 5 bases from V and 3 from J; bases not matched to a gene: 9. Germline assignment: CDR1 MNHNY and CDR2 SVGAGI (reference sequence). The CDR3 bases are TGTGCCAGCAGTCCAACTGGGACTAGCGGGGACCACACCGGGGAGCTGTTTTTT. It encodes CASSPTGTSGDHTGELFF.

The CDR3 DNA reads TGCGCCAGCAGCCAAGAGGGGCCGGAGACAGATACGCAGTATTTT. This encodes CASSQEGPETDTQYF. The V call is TRBV4-3, the J call TRBJ2-3; D perhaps matches TRBD1 (5 bases). CDR3 length: 15 amino acids. Germline CDR1 and CDR2: LGHNA and YSLEER. Trimming left V 0 bases short and J 3 bases short, with 10 bases between.

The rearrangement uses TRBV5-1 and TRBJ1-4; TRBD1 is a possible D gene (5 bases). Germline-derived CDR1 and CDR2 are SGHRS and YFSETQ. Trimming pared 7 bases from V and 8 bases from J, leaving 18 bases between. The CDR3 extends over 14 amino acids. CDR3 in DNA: TGCGCCAGCCGCTCAGGGTTTCTTGGCGAAAAACTGTTTTTT. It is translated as CASRSGFLGEKLFF.

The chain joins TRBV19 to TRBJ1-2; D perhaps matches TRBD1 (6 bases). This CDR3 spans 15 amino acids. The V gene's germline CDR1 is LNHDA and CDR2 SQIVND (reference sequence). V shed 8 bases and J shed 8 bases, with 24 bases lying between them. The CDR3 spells CASSFLLQGIRGYTF. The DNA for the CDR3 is TGTGCCAGTTCGTTTCTACTACAGGGAATCCGGGGCTACACCTTC.

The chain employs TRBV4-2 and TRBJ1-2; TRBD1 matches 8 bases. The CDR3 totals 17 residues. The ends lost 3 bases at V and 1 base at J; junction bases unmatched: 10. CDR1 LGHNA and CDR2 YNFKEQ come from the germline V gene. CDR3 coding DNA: TGTGCCAGCAGCCAGGATATACGGACAGGGCATAACTATGGCTACACCTTC. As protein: CASSQDIRTGHNYGYTF.

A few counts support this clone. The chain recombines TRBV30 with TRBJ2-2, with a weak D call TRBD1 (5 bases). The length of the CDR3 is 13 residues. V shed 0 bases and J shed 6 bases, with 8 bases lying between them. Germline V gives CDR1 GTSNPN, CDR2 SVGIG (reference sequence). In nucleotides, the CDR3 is TGTGCCTGGAGTGTTCAGGGTGCCGGGGAGCTGTTTTTT. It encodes CAWSVQGAGELFF.

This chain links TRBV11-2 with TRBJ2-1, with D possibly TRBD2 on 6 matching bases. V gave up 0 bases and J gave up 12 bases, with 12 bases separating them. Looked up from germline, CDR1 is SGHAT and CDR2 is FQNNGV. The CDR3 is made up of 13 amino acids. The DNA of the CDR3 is TGTGCCAGCAGCTTAGAGAGGGCGGGGTGGCAGTTCTTC. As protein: CASSLERAGWQFF.

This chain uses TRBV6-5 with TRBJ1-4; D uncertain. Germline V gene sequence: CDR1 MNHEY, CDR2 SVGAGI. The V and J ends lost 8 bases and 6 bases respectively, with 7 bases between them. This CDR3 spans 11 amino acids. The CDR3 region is CASVTHEKLFF. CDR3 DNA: TGTGCCAGCGTGACTCATGAAAAACTGTTTTTT.

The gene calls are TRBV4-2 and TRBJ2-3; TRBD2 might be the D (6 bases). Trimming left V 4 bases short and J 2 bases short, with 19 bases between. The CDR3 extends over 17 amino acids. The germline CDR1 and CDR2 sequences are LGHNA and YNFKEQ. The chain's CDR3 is CASSPSRGAGLTDTQYF. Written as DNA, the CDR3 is TGTGCCAGCAGCCCGTCCCGAGGGGCGGGGCTCACAGATACGCAGTATTTT.

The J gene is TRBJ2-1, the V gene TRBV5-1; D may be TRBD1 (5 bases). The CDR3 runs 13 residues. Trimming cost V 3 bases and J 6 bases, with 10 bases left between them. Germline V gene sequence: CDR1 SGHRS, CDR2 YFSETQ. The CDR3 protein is CASSSFDSNEQFF. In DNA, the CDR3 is TGCGCCAGCAGCTCCTTCGACAGCAATGAGCAGTTCTTC.

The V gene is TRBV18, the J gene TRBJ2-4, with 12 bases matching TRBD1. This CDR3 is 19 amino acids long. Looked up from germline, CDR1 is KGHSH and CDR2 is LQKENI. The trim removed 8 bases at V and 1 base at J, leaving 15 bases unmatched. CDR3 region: CASPKMPGQGAKAKNIQYF. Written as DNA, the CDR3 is TGTGCCAGCCCGAAAATGCCGGGACAGGGGGCAAAGGCCAAAAACATTCAGTACTTC.